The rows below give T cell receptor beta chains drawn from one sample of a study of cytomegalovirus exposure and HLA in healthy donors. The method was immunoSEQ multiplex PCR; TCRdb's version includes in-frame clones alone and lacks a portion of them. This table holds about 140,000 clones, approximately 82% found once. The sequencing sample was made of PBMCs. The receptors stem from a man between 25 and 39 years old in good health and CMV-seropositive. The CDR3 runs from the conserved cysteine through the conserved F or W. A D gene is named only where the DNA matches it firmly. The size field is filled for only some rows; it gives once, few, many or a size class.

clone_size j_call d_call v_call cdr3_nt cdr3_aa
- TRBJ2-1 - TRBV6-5 TGTGCCAGCAGTTACACGATGGGGAGCTCCTACAATGAGCAGTTCTTC CASSYTMGSSYNEQFF
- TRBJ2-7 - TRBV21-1 TGTGCCCCCTTTCTGGTAGTGCACGAGCAGTACTTC CAPFLVVHEQYF
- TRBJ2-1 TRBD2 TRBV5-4 TGTGCCAGCAGCTTCGGACTAGCGTGGGATGAGCAGTTCTTC CASSFGLAWDEQFF
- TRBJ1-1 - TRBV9 TGTGCCAGCAGCGAAGGACAGCCAGAAGCTTTCTTT CASSEGQPEAFF
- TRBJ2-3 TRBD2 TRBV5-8 TGTGCCAGCAGCCTAGGACTAGCGGGACACACAGATACGCAGTATTTT CASSLGLAGHTDTQYF
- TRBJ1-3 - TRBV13 TGTGCCAGCAGCTCAAGGACTACCGGGGACGGAAACACCATATATTTT CASSSRTTGDGNTIYF
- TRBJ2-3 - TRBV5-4 TGTGCCAGCAGCTTGTCAGGGTTGAGGAGTGTACGTCCAGATACGCAGTATTTT CASSLSGLRSVRPDTQYF
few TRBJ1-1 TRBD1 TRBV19 TGTGCCAGTAGTAGGGACAGGATGAACACTGAAGCTTTCTTT CASSRDRMNTEAFF
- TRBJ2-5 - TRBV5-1 TGCGCCAGCAGCTTGGGGGTCCAGGGGTCACAAGAGACCCAGTACTTC CASSLGVQGSQETQYF
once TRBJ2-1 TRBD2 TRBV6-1 TGTGCCAGCAGTGCAGGCGGGGGTTGGGGTGAGCAGTTCTTC CASSAGGGWGEQFF
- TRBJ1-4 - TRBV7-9 TGTGCCAGCAGCTTAGCGGAGGCACCTTCTAATGAAAAACTGTTTTTT CASSLAEAPSNEKLFF
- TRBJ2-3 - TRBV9 TGTGCCAGCAGCGGACTATTTAGCACAGATACGCAGTATTTT CASSGLFSTDTQYF
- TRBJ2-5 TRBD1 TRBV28 TGTGCCAGCTCCGGGACAGGGTTACAAGAGACCCAGTACTTC CASSGTGLQETQYF
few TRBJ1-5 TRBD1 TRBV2 TGTGCCAGCAGTGAAAGTGACAGGGTGCAGCCCCAGCATTTT CASSESDRVQPQHF
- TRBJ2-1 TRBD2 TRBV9 TGTGCCAGCAGCTCCTCCGGGACTAGTAGTTTTGAGCAGTTCTTC CASSSSGTSSFEQFF
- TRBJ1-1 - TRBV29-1 TGCAGCGTTGAAAACCAGGGGCGGAACACTGAAGCTTTCTTT CSVENQGRNTEAFF
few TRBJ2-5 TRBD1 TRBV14 TGTGCCAGCAGCCAGAACAGGGGGCAAGAGACCCAGTACTTC CASSQNRGQETQYF
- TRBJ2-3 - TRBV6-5 TGTGCCAGCAGAAAAAATCGACTGAGCACAGATACGCAGTATTTT CASRKNRLSTDTQYF
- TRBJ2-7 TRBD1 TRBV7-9 TGTGCCAGCAGCTTAACAGGACAGGGGAGCTCCTACGAGCAGTACTTC CASSLTGQGSSYEQYF
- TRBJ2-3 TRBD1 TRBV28 TGTGCCAGCACCCTCCCCAGGACAGGGCGTTCAGATACGCAGTATTTT CASTLPRTGRSDTQYF
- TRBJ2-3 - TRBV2 TGTGCCAGCCGAGGGATTTACACAGATACGCAGTATTTT CASRGIYTDTQYF
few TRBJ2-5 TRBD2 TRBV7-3 TGTGCCAGCAGCTCGGAAGCGGGGGAGACCCAGTACTTC CASSSEAGETQYF
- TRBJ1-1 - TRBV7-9 TGTGCCAGCAGCTTAGCGTACGGAGGGAACACTGAAGCTTTCTTT CASSLAYGGNTEAFF
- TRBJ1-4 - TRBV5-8 TGTGCCAGCAGCATCGGAGGGATAGGAGAAAAACTGTTTTTT CASSIGGIGEKLFF
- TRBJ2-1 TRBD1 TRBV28 TGTGCCAGCATAACAGGGGGTGGTGAGCAGTTCTTC CASITGGGEQFF
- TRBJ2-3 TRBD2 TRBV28 TGTGCCAGCAGATGGACTAGCGGGACCTCAGATACGCAGTATTTT CASRWTSGTSDTQYF
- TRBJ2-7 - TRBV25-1 TGTGCCAGCAGTGAACAGGACAGCGGCCCTGGCTACGAGCAGTACTTC CASSEQDSGPGYEQYF
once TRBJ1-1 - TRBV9 TGTGCCAGCAGCCCTAGTAGCGTGAACACTGAAGCTTTCTTT CASSPSSVNTEAFF
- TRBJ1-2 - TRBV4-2 TGTGCCAGCAGCCAAGATTTCAAGCATGGCTACACCTTC CASSQDFKHGYTF
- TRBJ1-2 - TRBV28 TGTGCCAGTCTCCTGGGGACTGCCTATGGCTACACCTTC CASLLGTAYGYTF
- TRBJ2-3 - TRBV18 TGTGCCAGCTCACCGATTAGCGCCATCACAGATACGCAGTATTTT CASSPISAITDTQYF
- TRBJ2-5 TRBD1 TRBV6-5 TGTGCCAGCAGTTACTCCGGGACAGGAGTCCAAGAGACCCAGTACTTC CASSYSGTGVQETQYF
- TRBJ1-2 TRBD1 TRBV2 TGTGCCAGCAGCGAGGGGGCCGGGGTCTATGGCTACACCTTC CASSEGAGVYGYTF
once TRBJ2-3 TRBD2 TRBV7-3 TGTGCCAGCAGCCTCCTCGCGGGGGGGCAGTCAGATACGCAGTATTTT CASSLLAGGQSDTQYF
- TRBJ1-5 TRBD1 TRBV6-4 TGTGCCAGCAGTGATCCCGGGACAGGGAGTTGTAATCAGCCCCAGCATTTT CASSDPGTGSCNQPQHF
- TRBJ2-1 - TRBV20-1 TGCAGTGCTAGTGAGGGAAATGAGCAGTTCTTC CSASEGNEQFF
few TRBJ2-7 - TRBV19 TGTGCCAGTAGCTCAGTCTACGAGCAGTACTTC CASSSVYEQYF
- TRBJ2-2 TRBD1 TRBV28 TGTGCCAGCAGCCCCCTCCGGGGACAGGGTGTCACCGGGGAGCTGTTTTTT CASSPLRGQGVTGELFF
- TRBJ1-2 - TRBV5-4 TGTGCCAGCAGCTCCCACGAAACAGGGAACTATGGCTACACCTTC CASSSHETGNYGYTF
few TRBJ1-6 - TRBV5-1 TGTGCCAGCAGCTTCGGACAGAGAGAATCACCCCTCCACTTT CASSFGQRESPLHF
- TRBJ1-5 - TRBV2 TGTGCCAGCAGTGCCGAGACGGGGAATCAGCCCCAGCATTTT CASSAETGNQPQHF
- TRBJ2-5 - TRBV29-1 TGCAGCGTTACCCGGCAATCGGGGAAAGAGACCCAGTACTTC CSVTRQSGKETQYF
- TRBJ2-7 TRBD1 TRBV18 TGTGCCAGCTCACCTCACCCGGGACAGGGGCACTACGAGCAGTACTTC CASSPHPGQGHYEQYF
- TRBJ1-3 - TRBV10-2 TGCGCCAGCAGAGTGGACACCACAGGCTCTGGAAACACCATATATTTT CASRVDTTGSGNTIYF
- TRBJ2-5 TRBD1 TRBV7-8 TGTGCCAGCAGCTTAGAGGGACAGAAAGAGACCCAGTACTTC CASSLEGQKETQYF
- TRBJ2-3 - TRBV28 TGTGCCAGCAGTTTTGGGGGGAGGACAGATACGCAGTATTTT CASSFGGRTDTQYF
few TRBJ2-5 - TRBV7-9 TGTGCCAGCAGCTTAGCTCGCCCCCTGGGGGGAGAGACCCAGTACTTC CASSLARPLGGETQYF
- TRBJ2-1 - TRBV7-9 TGTTCCAGCAGCCCCCGGGTAGGCGAGCAGTTCTTC CSSSPRVGEQFF
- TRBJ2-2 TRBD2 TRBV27 TGTGCCAGCAGTCCCACTAGCGTCGGGGAGCTGTTTTTT CASSPTSVGELFF
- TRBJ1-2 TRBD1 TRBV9 TGTGCCAGCAGCGTAAGACTCGCCGGGACAGGCTATGGCTACACCTTC CASSVRLAGTGYGYTF
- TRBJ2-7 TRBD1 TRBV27 TGTGCCAGCAGTTCCAGTACAGGGGCTGTGTACGAGCAGTACTTC CASSSSTGAVYEQYF
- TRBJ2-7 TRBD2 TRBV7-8 TGTGCCAGCAGCCCCCGGACTAGCGGGATAACAGGCCACGAGCAGTACTTC CASSPRTSGITGHEQYF
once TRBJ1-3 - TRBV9 TGTGCCAGCAGCCTATATAGGACAGTTGCCTCTGGAAACACCATATATTTT CASSLYRTVASGNTIYF
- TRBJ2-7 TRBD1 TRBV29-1 TGCAGCGTCTTTACCGGGACAGGGAGTGAGCAGTACTTC CSVFTGTGSEQYF
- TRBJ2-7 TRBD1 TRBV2 TGTGCCTCTGTAACAGGGGCCTACGAGCAGTACTTC CASVTGAYEQYF
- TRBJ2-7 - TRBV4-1 TGCGCCAGCAGCCAAGGCCCAGGGGCAACCTACGAGCAGTACTTC CASSQGPGATYEQYF
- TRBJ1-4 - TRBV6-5 TGTGCCAGCGGACTAGGGCAGGGAAAACTGTTTTTT CASGLGQGKLFF
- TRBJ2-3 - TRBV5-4 TGTGCCAGCAGCTCGATGCTAGGGGCAGATACGCAGTATTTT CASSSMLGADTQYF